This is a list of T cell receptor beta chains from one sample in a study of blood T cell repertoires in COVID-19. TCRdb's copy holds only in-frame clones and misses some; the assay was immunoSEQ multiplex PCR. The table shows about 140,000 clones, with 80% to 90% occurring only once. Material: peripheral blood. The receptors here all came from a man between 60 and 75 years old with active or convalescent COVID-19. The CDR3 runs from the conserved cysteine through the conserved F or W. Fields, in order: clone size, D gene, J gene, V gene, CDR3 DNA, CDR3 protein. A D gene is named only where the DNA matches it firmly. Not every row has a clone size; where given, it reads once, few, many or a size class.

NA,NA,TRBJ2-7,TRBV14,TGTGCCAGCAGCCAAGCACCGAGGGAGTGGTTCCCGCAGTACTTC,CASSQAPREWFPQYF
NA,NA,TRBJ1-2,TRBV14,TGTGCCAGCAGCCAGGAGTCAGCAGGGCGTTGGAGTGGCTACACCTTC,CASSQESAGRWSGYTF
NA,NA,TRBJ2-7,TRBV18,TGTGCCAGCTCAGCATACGCATCCAGGGTCTCCTCCTACGAGCAGTACTTC,CASSAYASRVSSYEQYF
NA,TRBD1,TRBJ2-2,TRBV14,TGTGCCAGCAGTCTGAACAGGGGTGGAACCGGGGAGCTGTTTTTT,CASSLNRGGTGELFF
NA,TRBD1,TRBJ1-1,TRBV6-5,TGTGCCAGCAGTTACAGGGGGCAGGGGACTGAAGCTTTCTTT,CASSYRGQGTEAFF
NA,NA,TRBJ1-4,TRBV18,TGTGCCAGCTCACCACTGGGGGGTTTCGATGAAAAACTGTTTTTT,CASSPLGGFDEKLFF
NA,NA,TRBJ1-1,TRBV20-1,TGCAGTGCTAGTCACAGGGACGGAGCTGAAGCTTTCTTT,CSASHRDGAEAFF
NA,NA,TRBJ2-3,TRBV5-1,TGCGCCAGCAGCTTATCTGCTAACCCCACAGATACGCAGTATTTT,CASSLSANPTDTQYF
few,NA,TRBJ2-3,TRBV27,TGTGCCAGCAGCAAGCGGCCCGATCGGACAGATACGCAGTATTTT,CASSKRPDRTDTQYF
few,TRBD1,TRBJ2-2,TRBV18,TGTGCCAGCTCAGGACAGGGGCAAGGTTCCGGGGAGCTGTTTTTT,CASSGQGQGSGELFF
NA,NA,TRBJ2-2,TRBV4-3,TGCGCCAGCAGCCAAGTGGGCGTGAACACCGGGGAGCTGTTTTTT,CASSQVGVNTGELFF
NA,TRBD1,TRBJ1-1,TRBV28,TGTGCCAGCAGTTTGTACAGGGGGTTGAACACTGAAGCTTTCTTT,CASSLYRGLNTEAFF
NA,TRBD2,TRBJ2-7,TRBV11-3,TGTGCCAGCAGCCCCCCGGGACTAGCGGGAACCGAGCAGTACTTC,CASSPPGLAGTEQYF
once,TRBD1,TRBJ2-3,TRBV27,TGTGCCAGCAGATATGGGAACAGGGGTACAGATACGCAGTATTTT,CASRYGNRGTDTQYF
NA,TRBD1,TRBJ2-7,TRBV4-1,TGCGCCAGCAGCCAAGAGGTACAGGGGCACTACGAGCAGTACTTC,CASSQEVQGHYEQYF
NA,NA,TRBJ1-3,TRBV28,TGTGCCAGCAGACCCACAGGAACTGGAAACACCATATATTTT,CASRPTGTGNTIYF
NA,TRBD2,TRBJ2-5,TRBV7-6,TGTGCCAGCAGCTTGAGTCCGGGAGGGCTTGGCGAGACCCAGTACTTC,CASSLSPGGLGETQYF
few,TRBD1,TRBJ1-4,TRBV19,TGTGCCACCGGACAGGGATTGGGACTGTTTTTT,CATGQGLGLFF
NA,NA,TRBJ1-1,TRBV5-1,TGCGCCAGCAGGTACAGCTACACTGAAGCTTTCTTT,CASRYSYTEAFF
NA,TRBD1,TRBJ2-5,TRBV5-4,TGTGCCAGCAGCCCGACAGGGTACCAAGAGACCCAGTACTTC,CASSPTGYQETQYF
NA,TRBD2,TRBJ2-3,TRBV29-1,TGCAGCGTTGGTGCGGGAGTCTTGACAGATACGCAGTATTTT,CSVGAGVLTDTQYF
NA,NA,TRBJ2-3,TRBV24-1,TGTGCCACCAGCCTAGGCGGATACACAGATACGCAGTATTTT,CATSLGGYTDTQYF
NA,TRBD2,TRBJ2-3,TRBV19,TGTGCCAGTAGTGTAGGGAGGGGAACAGATACGCAGTATTTT,CASSVGRGTDTQYF
NA,TRBD2,TRBJ2-1,TRBV5-6,TGTGCCAGCAGCTTGGGGCTGGCGGGAGGGTACAATGAGCAGTTCTTC,CASSLGLAGGYNEQFF
NA,NA,TRBJ1-2,TRBV5-6,TGTGCCAGCAGCTTGGAACAGCCGCTGTATGGCTACACCTTC,CASSLEQPLYGYTF
NA,NA,TRBJ1-1,TRBV6-5,TGTGCCAGCAGAACAGTGAACACTGAAGCTTTCTTT,CASRTVNTEAFF
NA,TRBD2,TRBJ2-7,TRBV11-2,TGTGCCAGCAAGGGGACTAGCGGGGGCCGGAACGAGCAGTACTTC,CASKGTSGGRNEQYF
NA,TRBD1,TRBJ2-2,TRBV6-6,TGTGCCAGCAGCCCCCAGACAGGGGCTGGGACCGGGGAGCTGTTTTTT,CASSPQTGAGTGELFF
NA,NA,TRBJ2-7,TRBV7-9,TGTGCCAGCAGCTTAGGGGGCGGTGGCCCCTACGAGCAGTACTTC,CASSLGGGGPYEQYF